A single sample gave rise to the 18 T cell receptor beta chains below, sequenced in a study of spatial heterogeneity in lung cancer. Documented time point: sample taken at primary tumor resection. No cells were sorted before sequencing. The whole RNA sequenced was extracted from tumor, nontumor lung or frozen PBMC. TCRdb called the 5' RACE reads again in MiXCR, with one record for every CDR3 protein. The sample contains about 82,000 distinct CDR3 sequences, 10% to 15% of which appear only once. Sequences were derived from PBMCs, sampled at surgery. The receptors originated from a male donor with early-stage non-small cell lung cancer.

V usage is TRBV7-3 and J usage is TRBJ2-5, with 10 bases fitting TRBD2. From germline, CDR1 is SGHTA and CDR2 FQGTGA. The CDR3 extends over 15 amino acids. V gave up 5 bases and J gave up 5 bases; unmatched junction bases: 8. In nucleotides, the CDR3 is TGTGCCAGCAGCACCGTAGCGGGGGGAATGGAGACCCAGTACTTC. Translating gives CASSTVAGGMETQYF.

This clonotype was found a few times. The rearrangement uses TRBV6-1 and TRBJ1-1; the D gene is possibly TRBD1 (6 bases). Per germline, CDR1 MNHNS and CDR2 SASEGT. The CDR3 length is 16 residues. V dropped 0 bases and J dropped 0 bases, with 11 bases sitting between them. The CDR3 bases are TGTGCCAGCAGTGAAGCGGTAGGACAGCTGAACACTGAAGCTTTCTTT. Its protein is CASSEAVGQLNTEAFF.

This clonotype was found a few times. The chain uses TRBV9 and TRBJ2-6; D is tentatively TRBD1 or TRBD2 (5 bases each). CDR3 length equals 18 residues. Between the trimmed V and J ends, which lost 0 bases and 4 bases, there was a span of 17 bases. Germline CDR1 reads SGDLS; CDR2 reads YYNGEE. The CDR3 loop is CASSVAGQAEGGANVLTF. For the CDR3, the DNA is TGTGCCAGCAGCGTAGCGGGGCAGGCCGAGGGGGGGGCCAACGTCCTGACTTTC.

This chain connects TRBV6-6 to TRBJ2-1, with 10 nucleotides matching TRBD2. The germline CDR1 and CDR2 sequences are MNHNY and SVGAGI (reference sequence). With V trimmed by 2 bases and J by 4 bases, 2 bases remained unmatched. This CDR3 is built from 15 residues. DNA for the CDR3: TGTGCCAGCAGTTACGAACTAGCGGGATACAATGAGCAGTTCTTC. Amino acid sequence: CASSYELAGYNEQFF.

This clonotype was detected many times. The chain combines TRBV6-5 with TRBJ1-2, with 7 bases lining up with TRBD1. The CDR3 consists of 13 residues. V lost 6 bases, J lost 4 bases, and 5 bases stayed unmatched. Germline CDR1 and CDR2: MNHEY and SVGAGI. CDR3 amino acids: CASRSDRPYGYTF. CDR3 nucleotide sequence: TGTGCCAGCAGGTCGGACAGGCCCTATGGCTACACCTTC.

This clonotype occurred a few times. The chain links TRBV9 to TRBJ1-1; a possible D gene is TRBD1 (6 bases). CDR1 and CDR2 (germline): SGDLS, YYNGEE. This CDR3 is built from 16 residues. V was shortened by 0 bases and J by 5 bases, with 17 bases between the two germline ends. The CDR3 region has the DNA TGTGCCAGCAGCGTAGGGGGGGGGCTAAGAGGAACTGAAGCTTTCTTT. Protein: CASSVGGGLRGTEAFF.

This clonotype was detected ten times or more. The chain couples TRBV20-1 to TRBJ2-5, with TRBD2 identical over 9 bases. With 3 bases clipped from V and 6 bases from J, the junction kept 2 bases outside the gene matches. Germline lookup yields CDR1 DFQATT and CDR2 SNEGSKA (reference sequence). The CDR3 sequence is 12 residues long. CDR3 in DNA: TGCAGTGCTAGGGGGACTAGCCAGACCCAGTACTTC. Translated, it gives CSARGTSQTQYF.

This clonotype has only one observation. The chain uses TRBV6-1 and TRBJ2-1; tentatively, D is TRBD1 (5 bases). The germline V gene has CDR1 MNHNS and CDR2 SASEGT. V dropped 7 bases and J dropped 0 bases, with 13 bases sitting between them. There are 15 residues in the CDR3. CDR3 in DNA: TGTGCCAGCACCCTACAGGTCCTCTCCTACAATGAGCAGTTCTTC. It codes for CASTLQVLSYNEQFF.

In this sample, this clonotype turned up a few times. V and J are TRBV5-1 and TRBJ1-2; the match to TRBD1 covers 7 bases. The CDR3 runs to 16 residues. With 0 bases clipped from V and 5 bases from J, the junction kept 10 bases outside the gene matches. CDR1 and CDR2 from the germline V gene are SGHRS and YFSETQ. The CDR3: CASSLGGQAVTYGYTF. Written as DNA, the CDR3 is TGCGCCAGCAGCTTGGGAGGACAGGCAGTTACTTATGGCTACACCTTC.

In this sample, this clonotype turned up a few times. The chain couples TRBV7-9 to TRBJ2-5, with 12 bases matching TRBD1. CDR3 size: 14 residues. V lost 5 bases to trimming and J lost 5 bases; unmatched junction nucleotides: 3. Germline CDR1 and CDR2: SEHNR and FQNEAQ (reference sequence). The chain's CDR3 is CASSQGQGAETQYF. CDR3 sequence (DNA): TGTGCCAGCAGCCAGGGACAGGGGGCGGAGACCCAGTACTTC.

The sample holds many counts of this clonotype. The V gene is TRBV29-1, the J gene TRBJ2-1; 9 nucleotides agree with TRBD1. The CDR3 is 15 amino acids. Germline CDR1 and CDR2: SQVTM and ANQGSEA. V lost 7 bases to trimming and J lost 6 bases; unmatched junction nucleotides: 13. The CDR3 loop is CSASGRQGVVNEQFF. CDR3 coding DNA: TGCAGCGCCTCCGGTAGACAGGGGGTGGTCAATGAGCAGTTCTTC.

This clonotype was observed a handful of times. This sequence joins TRBV3-1 and TRBJ2-3; 7 bases line up with TRBD2. This CDR3 region has 15 residues. Looked up from germline, CDR1 is LGHDT and CDR2 is YNNKEL (reference sequence). With V trimmed by 7 bases and J by 4 bases, 11 bases remained unmatched. Here the CDR3 DNA reads TGTGCCAGCACCCTAGGCGGGAGAAGGGCAGATACGCAGTATTTT. Its protein product is CASTLGGRRADTQYF.

The chain recombines TRBV18 with TRBJ1-5; TRBD1 is a possible D gene (6 bases). The CDR3 has 14 residues. With 6 bases removed from V and 5 bases from J, the gap between germline ends came to 14 bases. Germline assignment: CDR1 KGHSH and CDR2 LQKENI. CDR3 in amino acids: CASSQTGTDQPQHF. CDR3 nucleotide sequence: TGTGCCAGCTCCCAAACAGGGACCGATCAGCCCCAGCATTTT.

This clonotype occurred a few times. The gene calls are TRBV29-1 and TRBJ2-2, with D hard to call. The germline CDR1 and CDR2 sequences are SQVTM and ANQGSEA. V was pared by 5 bases and J by 4 bases, with 14 bases between. The CDR3 spans 14 residues. The CDR3 is CSVTDSIGTGELFF. In DNA, the CDR3 is TGCAGCGTTACCGATTCGATCGGCACCGGGGAGCTGTTTTTT.

V usage is TRBV5-1 and J usage is TRBJ2-7, with TRBD2 matching 9 bases. V was clipped by 7 bases and J by 5 bases; unmatched bases: 4. There are 12 residues in the CDR3. Looked up from germline, CDR1 is SGHRS and CDR2 is YFSETQ. The CDR3 region has the DNA TGCGCCAGCCGCGGGGGGGAGCACGAGCAGTACTTC. Translation gives CASRGGEHEQYF.

This clonotype was seen a handful of times. V and J are TRBV20-1 and TRBJ2-7, with TRBD2 matching over 7 bases. This CDR3 spans 13 amino acids. The junction had 6 bases not matched to a gene; V was cut back by 5 bases and J by 2 bases. CDR1 and CDR2 from the germline V gene are DFQATT and SNEGSKA (reference sequence). CDR3 loop: CSAATGGTYEQYF. The CDR3 nucleotides read TGCAGTGCTGCGACCGGGGGGACCTACGAGCAGTACTTC.

In its sample, this clonotype was seen a few times. The CDR3 here is CASTGGDTQYF. The CDR3 DNA sequence: TGCGCCAGCACCGGAGGAGATACGCAGTATTTT. The V gene is TRBV5-1, the J gene TRBJ2-3; possible D gene TRBD2, 5 bases. The V end was cut by 6 bases, the J end by 5 bases, with 7 bases between. This CDR3 spans 11 amino acids. CDR1 SGHRS and CDR2 YFSETQ come from the germline V gene.

V and J are TRBV29-1 and TRBJ2-3; TRBD2 might be the D (6 bases). Germline CDR1 SQVTM, CDR2 ANQGSEA. Trimming shortened V by 4 bases and J by 3 bases, and 14 bases separated the two germline ends. CDR3 length: 14 residues. The CDR3 bases are TGCAGCGTTGGGCCGGAAGCGGGTACAGATACGCAGTATTTT. Its protein is CSVGPEAGTDTQYF.